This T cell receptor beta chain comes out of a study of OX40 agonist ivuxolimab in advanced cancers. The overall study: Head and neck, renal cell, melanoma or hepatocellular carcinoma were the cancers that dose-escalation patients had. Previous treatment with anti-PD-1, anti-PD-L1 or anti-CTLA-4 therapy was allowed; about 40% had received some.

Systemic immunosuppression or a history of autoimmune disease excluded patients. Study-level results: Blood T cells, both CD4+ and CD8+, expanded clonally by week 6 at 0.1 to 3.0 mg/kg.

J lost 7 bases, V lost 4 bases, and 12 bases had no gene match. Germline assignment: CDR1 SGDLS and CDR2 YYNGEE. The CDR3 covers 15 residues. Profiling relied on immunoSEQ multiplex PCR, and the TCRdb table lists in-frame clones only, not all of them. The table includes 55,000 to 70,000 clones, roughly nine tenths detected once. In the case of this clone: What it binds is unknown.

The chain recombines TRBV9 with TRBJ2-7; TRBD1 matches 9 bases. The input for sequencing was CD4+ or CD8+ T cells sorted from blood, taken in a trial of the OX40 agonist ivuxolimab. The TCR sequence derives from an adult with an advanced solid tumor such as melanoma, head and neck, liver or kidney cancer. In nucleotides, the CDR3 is TGTGCCAGCAGCCCCGAGGGACAGGGATATCAAGAGCAGTACTTC. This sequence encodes CASSPEGQGYQEQYF.